These 20 T cell receptor beta chains were all obtained from the same sample, sequenced in a study of cytomegalovirus exposure and HLA in healthy donors. A multiplex PCR was run with 60 Vbeta primers and 13 Jbeta primers. Assay used: immunoSEQ multiplex PCR; TCRdb lists only in-frame clones, some missing. The data show about 78,000 clones, with 60% to 75% seen just once and over 8.5% held by the top ten. Material for sequencing was PBMCs. The receptors were gathered from a woman aged 40 to 50 in good health and CMV-seropositive.

The V and J genes are TRBV5-5 and TRBJ1-1, with D perhaps matching TRBD1 (6 bases). Germline CDR1 SGHKS, CDR2 YYEKEE (reference sequence). CDR3 size: 16 residues. Trimming removed 2 bases from V and 0 bases from J, with 14 bases in between. The CDR3 DNA reads TGTGCCAGCAGCTTTGGGGGGGCGGGGGTGAACACTGAAGCTTTCTTT. It codes for CASSFGGAGVNTEAFF.

The chain is built from TRBV6-1 and TRBJ1-1; no firm D call. The germline V and J ends were trimmed by 7 bases and 4 bases, with 16 bases remaining between them. Germline loops: CDR1 MNHNS, CDR2 SASEGT. The length of the CDR3 is 14 residues. CDR3 bases: TGTGCCAGCATCGGGAGTACGATCACCACTGAAGCTTTCTTT. Translation: CASIGSTITTEAFF.

V is TRBV6-1 and J is TRBJ1-2; TRBD1 matches 9 bases. The CDR3 spans 14 residues. The J segment lost 4 bases and the V segment lost 8 bases, leaving 8 bases of the junction unmatched. The germline CDR1 and CDR2 sequences are MNHNS and SASEGT. In DNA, the CDR3 is TGTGCCAGCCGGGACAGGGATGGAAGCTATGGCTACACCTTC. Amino acid sequence: CASRDRDGSYGYTF.

CDR3 in DNA: TGTGCCATCAGTATGGGACTAGGCGATGAGCAGTTCTTC. This sequence encodes CAISMGLGDEQFF. V gene TRBV10-3 combines with J gene TRBJ2-1; TRBD2 agrees at 8 bases. Trimming took 5 bases from V and 8 from J; bases not matched to a gene: 5. Per the germline V gene, CDR1 is ENHRY and CDR2 is SYGVKD. This CDR3 comprises 13 residues.

The chain couples TRBV19 to TRBJ1-3; D is unclear. V gave up 5 bases and J gave up 0 bases, with 17 bases separating them. This CDR3 spans 17 amino acids. CDR1 and CDR2 from the germline V gene are LNHDA and SQIVND (reference sequence). The chain's CDR3 is CASSDTVFASSGNTIYF. In DNA, the CDR3 is TGTGCCAGTAGTGACACCGTTTTTGCGAGCTCTGGAAACACCATATATTTT.

This clone was observed a few times. The J gene is TRBJ2-1, the V gene TRBV19, with TRBD1 matching 7 bases. The trim removed 6 bases at V and 4 bases at J, leaving 6 bases unmatched. CDR1 and CDR2 (germline): LNHDA, SQIVND (reference sequence). The CDR3 spans 14 residues. Here the CDR3 DNA reads TGTGCCAGTAGCAGGACAGGCCAGTACAATGAGCAGTTCTTC. It encodes CASSRTGQYNEQFF.

The genes are TRBV30 and TRBJ2-6; D possibly corresponds to TRBD2 (6 bases). This CDR3 comprises 20 residues. Germline V gene data show CDR1 as GTSNPN and CDR2 as SVGIG (reference sequence). Trimming stripped 0 bases from V and 3 bases from J, with 24 bases between. The CDR3, as DNA: TGTGCCTGGAGTGTCTTACTGGCGGGACGGATTATAAGTGGGGCCAACGTCCTGACTTTC. Its protein is CAWSVLLAGRIISGANVLTF.

This clone was seen more than once but under ten times. V is TRBV5-1 and J is TRBJ1-1; D is uncertain. Germline V CDR1 and CDR2: SGHRS, YFSETQ. CDR3 size: 14 residues. The V end was cut by 0 bases, the J end by 1 base, with 7 bases between. CDR3 protein: CASSLAMRNTEAFF. CDR3 DNA sequence: TGCGCCAGCAGCTTGGCCATGCGGAACACTGAAGCTTTCTTT. Filled out from reference TRBV5-1 and TRBJ1-1, the complete variable domain reads KAGVTQTPRYLIKTRGQQVTLSCSPISGHRSVSWYQQTPGQGLQFLFEYFSETQRNKGNFPGRFSGRQFSNSRSEMNVSTLELGDSALYLCASSLAMRNTEAFFGQGTRLTVV.

On this clone: The junction does not match germline at one end; this may be a read error. The rearrangement joins TRBV29-1 to TRBJ1-2, with TRBD1 identical over 10 bases. This CDR3 has 13 residues. Per the germline V gene, CDR1 is SQVTM and CDR2 is ANQGSEA. The CDR3 loop is CSARQGAGYGYPF. The CDR3 DNA reads TGCAGCGCCAGACAGGGGGCGGGCTATGGCTACCCCTTC.

The V gene is TRBV28, the J gene TRBJ2-7; D is unclear. V dropped 3 bases and J dropped 5 bases, with 11 bases sitting between them. CDR3 length: 13 amino acids. Germline loops: CDR1 MDHEN, CDR2 SYDVKM. CDR3 protein: CASSFAGLDEQYF. The DNA for the CDR3 is TGTGCCAGCAGTTTCGCAGGTTTGGACGAGCAGTACTTC.

The chain joins TRBV19 to TRBJ1-1; 7 bases fit TRBD1. The CDR3 runs 13 residues. V lost 8 bases to trimming and J lost 7 bases; unmatched junction nucleotides: 10. The germline CDR1 and CDR2 sequences are LNHDA and SQIVND (reference sequence). DNA for the CDR3: TGTGCCAGTTACAGGGGATTCACCCGTGAAGCTTTCTTT. As protein: CASYRGFTREAFF.

V usage is TRBV7-9 and J usage is TRBJ2-7; D is perhaps TRBD1 (6 bases). Germline V gene lookup returns CDR1 SEHNR and CDR2 FQNEAQ (reference sequence). There are 15 residues in the CDR3. V was trimmed by 5 bases and J by 4 bases, leaving 18 bases between them. The DNA of the CDR3 is TGTGCCAGCAGCCCTAGGGGCAGGGGAACGTACGAGCAGTACTTC. This codes for CASSPRGRGTYEQYF.

This clone was seen a handful of times. V gene TRBV5-5 combines with J gene TRBJ2-3, with TRBD2 matching 7 bases. CDR1 and CDR2 from the germline V gene are SGHKS and YYEKEE (reference sequence). This CDR3 region has 15 residues. With V trimmed by 4 bases and J by 3 bases, 8 bases remained unmatched. CDR3 in DNA: TGTGCCAGCAGCGGGGGGGTCGATAGGACAGATACGCAGTATTTT. Its protein is CASSGGVDRTDTQYF.

The chain combines TRBV28 with TRBJ1-4; D is perhaps TRBD1 (5 bases). V dropped 8 bases and J dropped 0 bases, with 7 bases sitting between them. Looked up from germline, CDR1 is MDHEN and CDR2 is SYDVKM. The CDR3 length is 13 residues. CDR3 DNA: TGTGCCAGCCGGGGGGCAACTAATGAAAAACTGTTTTTT. Amino acids: CASRGATNEKLFF. Variable domain in full (rest from reference TRBV28 and TRBJ1-4): DVKVTQSSRYLVKRTGEKVFLECVQDMDHENMFWYRQDPGLGLRLIYFSYDVKMKEKGDIPEGYSVSREKKERFSLILESASTNQTSMYLCASRGATNEKLFFGSGTQLSVL.

The chain combines TRBV2 with TRBJ1-2; a possible D gene is TRBD1 (6 bases). Germline CDR1 is SNHLY and CDR2 is FYNNEI. This CDR3 has 14 amino acids. V was pared by 6 bases and J by 3 bases, with 14 bases between. The CDR3 is CASRERTADYGYTF. The CDR3 nucleotides read TGTGCCAGCAGGGAGAGGACAGCGGACTATGGCTACACCTTC.

The rearrangement joins TRBV6-1 to TRBJ1-3; TRBD1 might be the D (5 bases). Germline V gene sequence: CDR1 MNHNS, CDR2 SASEGT. The CDR3 runs to 16 residues. Trimming stripped 4 bases from V and 3 bases from J, with 16 bases between. The CDR3 sequence: CASSGGRHRSGNTIYF. DNA of the CDR3: TGTGCCAGCAGTGGAGGACGGCACAGGAGTGGAAACACCATATATTTT.

The chain has TRBV5-8 and TRBJ2-2; 9 bases agree with TRBD2. Germline loops: CDR1 SGHTS, CDR2 YDEGEE. After removal of 4 bases from V and 4 bases from J, the junction contained 8 bases not matched to a gene. This CDR3 spans 16 amino acids. The CDR3 DNA follows: TGTGCCAGCAGCCTCGGACTAGCGCCGATCACCGGGGAGCTGTTTTTT. Protein product: CASSLGLAPITGELFF.

There are a few counts of this clone. This sequence joins TRBV2 and TRBJ1-1; 8 bases agree with TRBD1. Trimming removed 6 bases from V and 10 bases from J; junction bases left unmatched: 4. CDR1 and CDR2 (germline): SNHLY, FYNNEI. There are 11 residues in the CDR3. CDR3 DNA sequence: TGTGCCAGCAGACCACAGGGGGGAGCTTTCTTT. Its translation is CASRPQGGAFF. Supplemented by reference TRBV2 and TRBJ1-1, the full variable domain reads EPEVTQTPSHQVTQMGQEVILRCVPISNHLYFYWYRQILGQKVEFLVSFYNNEISEKSEIFDDQFSVERPDGSNFTLKIRSTKLEDSAMYFCASRPQGGAFFGQGTRLTVV.

This sequence joins TRBV7-9 and TRBJ1-2, with a possible D match to TRBD1 (5 bases). Germline V gene lookup returns CDR1 SEHNR and CDR2 FQNEAQ (reference sequence). V lost 5 bases and J lost 2, with 12 bases in between. The CDR3 totals 14 residues. CDR3 residues: CASSPPQGNYGYTF. The CDR3 region has the DNA TGTGCCAGCAGCCCGCCCCAGGGAAACTATGGCTACACCTTC.

The chain joins TRBV9 to TRBJ1-4; D is ambiguous. This CDR3 comprises 14 residues. The ends were cut back, 0 bases at V and 4 bases at J, with 7 bases in the middle. CDR1 and CDR2 from the germline V gene are SGDLS and YYNGEE. The CDR3 region has the DNA TGTGCCAGCAGCGTAGGAGGGTTTAATGAAAAACTGTTTTTT. Its translation: CASSVGGFNEKLFF. Looking up the rest from reference TRBV9 and TRBJ1-4 gives the full variable domain: DSGVTQTPKHLITATGQRVTLRCSPRSGDLSVYWYQQSLDQGLQFLIQYYNGEERAKGNILERFSAQQFPDLHSELNLSSLELGDSALYFCASSVGGFNEKLFFGSGTQLSVL.